A selection of T cell receptor beta chains follows, all from one sample in a study of identical twins. TCRdb reanalysed the 5' RACE reads using MiXCR and keeps one entry per CDR3 protein. The sample has 350,000 to 500,000 distinct CDR3 sequences, about 18% seen once. Sequencing input: naive T cells sorted from blood. The receptors here all came from a man in his fifties or sixties in good health. CDR3s include the opening cysteine and the closing phenylalanine or tryptophan. The D gene is left open where the match is weak. Clone size is not always given. Where it is, it says once, few, many or a class for expanded clones.

>-|TRBV27|TRBJ2-1|-|14
CASSLEGSGNEQFF
TGTGCCAGCAGTTTAGAGGGTTCAGGTAATGAGCAGTTCTTC
>-|TRBV20-1|TRBJ1-2|few|14
CSALGPWGVGGYTF
TGCAGTGCCCTGGGGCCATGGGGGGTGGGAGGCTACACCTTC
>-|TRBV5-1|TRBJ1-1|few|14
CASSSGLGNTEAFF
TGCGCCAGCAGCTCAGGGTTAGGGAACACTGAAGCTTTCTTT
>TRBD2|TRBV20-1|TRBJ2-3|-|14
CSARLAGVSDTQYF
TGCAGTGCTAGACTAGCGGGGGTTAGCGATACGCAGTATTTT
>-|TRBV28|TRBJ1-3|-|13
CASRRWGGNTIYF
TGTGCCAGCAGGCGATGGGGGGGAAACACCATATATTTT
>-|TRBV6-1|TRBJ2-1|-|18
CASSKTPGLTSSYNEQFF
TGTGCCAGCAGCAAGACCCCGGGACTCACAAGCTCCTACAATGAGCAGTTCTTC
>-|TRBV5-4|TRBJ2-7|-|15
CASRVGIGSLGEQYF
TGTGCCAGCAGGGTCGGAATAGGATCCCTGGGCGAGCAGTACTTC
>TRBD1|TRBV10-3|TRBJ2-3|few|13
CAIRTGSTDTQYF
TGTGCCATTCGGACAGGAAGCACAGATACGCAGTATTTT
>-|TRBV20-1|TRBJ2-5|once|15
CSASRGIQHQETQYF
TGCAGTGCTAGTCGGGGGATCCAACACCAAGAGACCCAGTACTTC
>-|TRBV10-3|TRBJ2-5|many|13
CAIGTGNQETQYF
TGTGCCATCGGCACAGGGAACCAAGAGACCCAGTACTTC
>-|TRBV7-2|TRBJ2-1|few|15
CASSRPPDGEYEQFF
TGTGCCAGCAGCCGCCCACCCGACGGGGAATATGAGCAGTTCTTC
>-|TRBV4-1|TRBJ2-1|few|14
CASSQELRNNEQFF
TGCGCCAGCAGCCAAGAGTTGAGGAACAATGAGCAGTTCTTC
>-|TRBV20-1|TRBJ2-3|many|15
CSASHPVLRTDTQYF
TGCAGTGCTAGTCATCCTGTTTTGAGGACAGATACGCAGTATTTT
>-|TRBV4-3|TRBJ2-3|many|16
CASSQDLIWGTDTQYF
TGCGCCAGCAGCCAGGATTTAATATGGGGCACAGATACGCAGTATTTT
>-|TRBV5-6|TRBJ2-1|few|14
CASSSGLVSHEQFF
TGTGCCAGCAGCAGTGGGCTAGTCTCTCATGAGCAGTTCTTC
>TRBD2|TRBV7-9|TRBJ2-7|many|15
CASSQVAGGPHEQYF
TGTGCCAGCAGTCAAGTGGCGGGAGGGCCGCACGAGCAGTACTTC
>-|TRBV19|TRBJ1-2|few|13
CASSLRLGYGYTF
TGTGCCAGTAGTCTACGACTGGGCTATGGCTACACCTTC
>TRBD2|TRBV6-1|TRBJ2-7|-|13
CASSARGDGEQYF
TGTGCCAGCAGTGCCCGGGGGGATGGCGAGCAGTACTTC
>TRBD2|TRBV20-1|TRBJ2-7|-|13
CSATLAGPYEQYF
TGCAGTGCTACGCTAGCGGGCCCCTACGAGCAGTACTTC
>TRBD2|TRBV12-3/TRBV12-4|TRBJ2-3|-|17
CASSLSLAGGGTDTQYF
TGTGCCAGCAGTTTAAGCCTAGCGGGAGGAGGCACAGATACGCAGTATTTT
>TRBD1|TRBV20-1|TRBJ2-7|-|15
CSARVNRGGAYEQYF
TGCAGTGCTAGAGTCAACAGGGGTGGCGCCTACGAGCAGTACTTC
>-|TRBV6-2/TRBV6-3|TRBJ1-1|-|14
CASSYGMGVTEAFF
TGTGCCAGCAGTTATGGTATGGGTGTCACTGAAGCTTTCTTT
>TRBD1|TRBV7-2|TRBJ1-2|-|15
CASSLAWGDSYGYTF
TGTGCCAGCAGCTTAGCGTGGGGGGACAGCTATGGCTACACCTTC
>TRBD2|TRBV28|TRBJ2-1|many|16
CASSPYSGTSAYEQFF
TGTGCCAGCAGTCCATACTCCGGGACTAGCGCTTATGAGCAGTTCTTC
>-|TRBV20-1|TRBJ2-5|-|14
CSAPEWRGQETQYF
TGCAGTGCTCCCGAGTGGAGGGGCCAAGAGACCCAGTACTTC
>-|TRBV7-6|TRBJ1-1|-|14
CASSLAESNTEAFF
TGTGCCAGCAGCTTAGCGGAATCAAACACTGAAGCTTTCTTT
>-|TRBV18|TRBJ2-5|-|14
CASSPLPGQETQYF
TGTGCCAGCTCACCACTTCCAGGGCAAGAGACCCAGTACTTC
>-|TRBV4-2|TRBJ2-7|few|16
CASSQEERRVRHEQYF
TGTGCCAGCAGCCAAGAAGAGCGACGGGTCCGGCACGAGCAGTACTTC
>-|TRBV2|TRBJ2-1|once|12
CANTDRPNEQFF
TGTGCCAATACGGACAGACCCAATGAGCAGTTCTTC
>-|TRBV24-1|TRBJ2-7|-|14
CATSRGRGSYEQYF
TGTGCCACCAGCAGGGGCCGGGGCTCCTACGAGCAGTACTTC
>TRBD1|TRBV27|TRBJ2-2|few|16
CASSLMRTGDTGELFF
TGTGCCAGCAGTTTAATGCGGACAGGGGACACCGGGGAGCTGTTTTTT
>-|TRBV28|TRBJ2-7|-|15
CASSPRGTASYEQYF
TGTGCCAGCAGTCCTCGGGGGACTGCCTCCTACGAGCAGTACTTC
>-|TRBV4-2|TRBJ1-6|few|14
CASSQGNNNSPLHF
TGTGCCAGCAGCCAAGGAAACAATAATTCACCCCTCCACTTT
>-|TRBV5-1|TRBJ2-2|many|16
CASSLVIGENTGELFF
TGCGCCAGCAGCTTGGTTATAGGGGAGAACACCGGGGAGCTGTTTTTT
>TRBD1|TRBV9|TRBJ1-6|-|15
CASSVRTGRNSPLHF
TGTGCCAGCAGCGTCAGGACAGGAAGGAATTCACCCCTCCACTTT
>-|TRBV15|TRBJ1-1|few|14
CATSRDRQVTEAFF
TGTGCCACCAGCAGAGATCGGCAGGTCACTGAAGCTTTCTTT
>-|TRBV6-5|TRBJ2-7|few|14
CASSYGDFTYEQYF
TGTGCCAGCAGTTACGGGGATTTCACCTACGAGCAGTACTTC
>-|TRBV5-6|TRBJ1-1|many|14
CASSWGAGDTEAFF
TGTGCCAGCAGCTGGGGGGCTGGGGACACTGAAGCTTTCTTT
>TRBD2|TRBV6-5|TRBJ2-7|few|15
CASSSATSGMDEQYF
TGTGCCAGCAGTTCCGCTACTAGCGGGATGGACGAGCAGTACTTC